One and the same sample provided the 28 T cell receptor beta chains below, sequenced in a study of CD8+ T cells in alopecia areata. Once RNA had been extracted, it was reverse transcribed into cDNA to act as the sequencing template. The data were produced by immunoSEQ multiplex PCR, yet TCRdb's version contains in-frame clones alone and is incomplete. The data show about 140,000 clones, around 55% seen once. Sequenced sample: CD4+ T cells sorted from blood. Receptors were obtained from a human donor in good health.

The chain is built from TRBV6-6 and TRBJ2-3, with D perhaps given as TRBD1 or TRBD2 (5 bases each). The germline V gene encodes CDR1 MNHNY and CDR2 SVGAGI (reference sequence). This CDR3 has 13 residues. Trimming took 8 bases from V and 7 from J, leaving 16 bases between them. CDR3 nucleotides: TGTGCCAGCTGGACCTTTGGGGGAAATACGCAGTATTTT. Amino acid sequence: CASWTFGGNTQYF.

J is TRBJ2-1 and V is TRBV11-2; possibly TRBD2 for D (5 bases). Trimming stripped 3 bases from V and 8 bases from J, with 17 bases between. The CDR3 covers 15 residues. Germline V gene sequence: CDR1 SGHAT, CDR2 FQNNGV. Here the CDR3 DNA reads TGTGCCAGCAGCTTTATAAACGGGGTACGGGATGAGCAGTTCTTC. Translating it yields CASSFINGVRDEQFF.

The genes are TRBV7-9 and TRBJ2-7; possible D gene TRBD1, 5 bases. Trimming shortened V by 2 bases and J by 3 bases, and 5 bases separated the two germline ends. CDR3 length: 12 amino acids. CDR1 is SEHNR, CDR2 FQNEAQ, per germline (reference sequence). The CDR3 sequence is CASSLRGYEQYF. CDR3 nucleotides: TGTGCCAGCAGCTTAAGGGGCTACGAGCAGTACTTC.

The CDR3 region has the DNA TGTGCCACTACCCCCCCGTCTTCCAATGAGCAGTTCTTC. Translation gives CATTPPSSNEQFF. J is TRBJ2-1 and V is TRBV7-8; D ambiguous. Per the germline V gene, CDR1 is SGHVS and CDR2 is FQNEAQ. The CDR3 runs to 13 residues. The V gene lost 10 bases and the J gene lost 6 bases, with 16 bases spanning the gap.

The genes are TRBV6-1 and TRBJ1-1; D gene uncertain. Trimming shortened V by 5 bases and J by 4 bases, and 8 bases separated the two germline ends. Per the germline V gene, CDR1 is MNHNS and CDR2 is SASEGT. The CDR3 runs to 12 residues. The CDR3 is CASSRESTEAFF. CDR3 in DNA: TGTGCCAGCAGTCGGGAGAGCACTGAAGCTTTCTTT.

This clone was detected a few times. J is TRBJ2-1 and V is TRBV5-1; the match to TRBD2 covers 8 bases. V gave up 5 bases and J gave up 8 bases; unmatched junction bases: 9. The CDR3 length is 14 residues. Germline V CDR1 and CDR2: SGHRS, YFSETQ. CDR3 sequence: CASRSGSGTYEQFF. Here the CDR3 DNA reads TGCGCCAGCAGATCGGGTAGCGGGACATATGAGCAGTTCTTC. The full variable domain, completed using reference TRBV5-1 and TRBJ2-1, is KAGVTQTPRYLIKTRGQQVTLSCSPISGHRSVSWYQQTPGQGLQFLFEYFSETQRNKGNFPGRFSGRQFSNSRSEMNVSTLELGDSALYLCASRSGSGTYEQFFGPGTRLTVL.

There are a few counts of this clone. The CDR3 spells CASSPARDLTDTQYF. For the CDR3, the DNA is TGTGCCAGCAGCCCCGCCAGGGACCTCACAGATACGCAGTATTTT. The gene calls are TRBV7-2 and TRBJ2-3; D could derive from TRBD1 or TRBD2 (5 bases each). The CDR3 consists of 15 residues. V gave up 5 bases and J gave up 2 bases, with 14 bases separating them. The germline V gene encodes CDR1 SGHTA and CDR2 FQGNSA.

This rearrangement joins TRBV14 to TRBJ1-2; 10 bases are shared with TRBD1. The CDR3 length is 18 residues. V lost 0 bases to trimming and J lost 3 bases; unmatched junction nucleotides: 10. In germline, CDR1 is SGHDN, CDR2 FVKESK. The CDR3 region has the DNA TGTGCCAGCAGCCAAGAGGGACAGGGGCCCTCGGGGGACTATGGCTACACCTTC. Encoded protein: CASSQEGQGPSGDYGYTF.

In its sample, this clone was seen a few times. The chain joins TRBV7-9 to TRBJ1-4; no definite D call. V shed 0 bases and J shed 0 bases, with 5 bases lying between them. Germline V gene data show CDR1 as SEHNR and CDR2 as FQNEAQ (reference sequence). This CDR3 region has 15 residues. CDR3 DNA sequence: TGTGCCAGCAGCTTAGCGTCCGCAACTAATGAAAAACTGTTTTTT. This gives the protein CASSLASATNEKLFF.

The CDR3 sequence: CSANSGLPFF. The CDR3 nucleotides read TGCAGCGCAAATTCGGGCCTCCCCTTCTTC. This chain links TRBV29-1 with TRBJ2-1; D not certain. The germline gives CDR1 SQVTM, CDR2 ANQGSEA. Trimming pared 7 bases from V and 16 bases from J, leaving 17 bases between. CDR3 length equals 10 residues.

The count of this clone is one. This chain joins TRBV7-2 and TRBJ2-7; 7 bases are shared with TRBD2. The junction had 3 bases not matched to a gene; V was cut back by 0 bases and J by 4 bases. CDR3 length: 14 amino acids. CDR1 and CDR2 (germline): SGHTA, FQGNSA. This CDR3 is CASSLAGGSYEQYF. The CDR3 DNA is TGTGCCAGCAGCTTAGCCGGCGGGAGTTACGAGCAGTACTTC.

The chain employs TRBV19 and TRBJ1-1, with TRBD1 matching 9 bases. The CDR3 sequence is 16 residues long. After removal of 4 bases from V and 1 base from J, the junction contained 7 bases not matched to a gene. The V gene's germline CDR1 is LNHDA and CDR2 SQIVND (reference sequence). CDR3: CASSTPRQGGNTEAFF. As DNA, the CDR3 is TGTGCCAGTAGTACCCCTCGACAGGGGGGGAACACTGAAGCTTTCTTT.

The rearrangement joins TRBV11-1 to TRBJ1-2, with 7 bases lining up with TRBD1. In germline, CDR1 is SGHAT, CDR2 FQDESV (reference sequence). This CDR3 is built from 12 residues. V gave up 5 bases and J gave up 8 bases; unmatched junction bases: 5. Written as DNA, the CDR3 is TGTGCCAGCAGCAACAGGGGTCGCGGCTACACCTTC. Translation gives CASSNRGRGYTF.

This clone appeared a few times. The rearrangement joins TRBV10-3 to TRBJ2-7; TRBD2 matches 8 bases. The trim removed 0 bases at V and 0 bases at J, leaving 7 bases unmatched. Germline lookup yields CDR1 ENHRY and CDR2 SYGVKD. This CDR3 has 17 amino acids. CDR3 residues: CAISESLAGNSSYEQYF. The CDR3 bases are TGTGCCATCAGTGAGTCTCTAGCGGGCAATAGCTCCTACGAGCAGTACTTC.

The chain is built from TRBV30 and TRBJ2-3; 15 bases are a match to TRBD2. CDR1 is GTSNPN, CDR2 SVGIG, per germline (reference sequence). CDR3 size: 16 residues. V lost 2 bases to trimming and J lost 4 bases; unmatched junction nucleotides: 4. Here the CDR3 reads CAWSIRTSGRADTQYF. DNA of the CDR3: TGTGCCTGGAGTATCCGGACTAGCGGGAGGGCAGATACGCAGTATTTT.

The chain uses TRBV6-5 and TRBJ2-2, with TRBD1 as a possible D gene (5 bases). Germline V gene sequence: CDR1 MNHEY, CDR2 SVGAGI. The CDR3 loop spans 13 amino acids. Trimming stripped 8 bases from V and 4 bases from J, with 11 bases between. Written as DNA, the CDR3 is TGTGCCAGCGCAACAGGCGGCACCGGGGAGCTGTTTTTT. Translation: CASATGGTGELFF.

The rearrangement uses TRBV9 and TRBJ1-1; TRBD1 agrees at 8 bases. Germline V CDR1 and CDR2: SGDLS, YYNGEE. J was trimmed by 8 bases and V by 2 bases; bases with no gene match: 5. The CDR3 spans 13 residues. The CDR3 DNA follows: TGTGCCAGCAGCGTCGGGACAGGAACAGAAGCTTTCTTT. Amino acid sequence: CASSVGTGTEAFF.

The gene calls are TRBV30 and TRBJ2-3, with 10 bases identical to TRBD1. Trimming took 5 bases from V and 6 from J; bases not matched to a gene: 11. The CDR3 extends over 15 amino acids. Germline V gives CDR1 GTSNPN, CDR2 SVGIG (reference sequence). The CDR3 nucleotides are TGTGCCTGGTCGCCCGGGACAGGGGCGGGTGATACGCAGTATTTT. Residues: CAWSPGTGAGDTQYF. Supplemented by reference TRBV30 and TRBJ2-3, the full variable domain reads SQTIHQWPATLVQPVGSPLSLECTVEGTSNPNLYWYRQAAGRGLQLLFYSVGIGQISSEVPQNLSASRPQDRQFILSSKKLLLSDSGFYLCAWSPGTGAGDTQYFGPGTRLTVL.

This clone was seen a few times. The chain has TRBV29-1 and TRBJ1-1, with D maybe TRBD1 (5 bases). CDR3 length equals 12 residues. The germline CDR1 and CDR2 sequences are SQVTM and ANQGSEA. V was trimmed by 8 bases and J by 1 base, leaving 11 bases between them. The CDR3 sequence is CSFRGSNTEAFF. The CDR3 nucleotides read TGCAGCTTTAGGGGCTCGAACACTGAAGCTTTCTTT.

The rearrangement links TRBV29-1 to TRBJ2-2; maybe TRBD2 (5 bases). The CDR3 runs 14 residues. Per germline, CDR1 SQVTM and CDR2 ANQGSEA. Deletions cut 4 bases from V and 5 bases from J, with 14 bases between. In nucleotides, the CDR3 is TGCAGCGTTGCGGTGGGAGTGGGTACCGGGGAGCTGTTTTTT. Translated: CSVAVGVGTGELFF.

The chain links TRBV15 to TRBJ1-2, with TRBD1 identical over 8 bases. The CDR3 totals 15 residues. V lost 7 bases, J lost 2 bases, and 9 bases stayed unmatched. Germline loops: CDR1 LNHNV, CDR2 YYDKDF (reference sequence). CDR3 sequence (DNA): TGTGCCACCACGGTTGACAGGGGCCTCAACTATGGCTACACCTTC. Amino acids: CATTVDRGLNYGYTF.

V and J are TRBV9 and TRBJ2-1; 7 bases fit TRBD2. There are 16 residues in the CDR3. The trim removed 1 base at V and 4 bases at J, leaving 8 bases unmatched. Germline CDR1 reads SGDLS; CDR2 reads YYNGEE. Here the CDR3 reads CASSVSASGSYNEQFF. The CDR3, as DNA: TGTGCCAGCAGCGTATCGGCTAGCGGAAGTTACAATGAGCAGTTCTTC.

CDR3 nucleotides: TGTGCCAGTAGTATTAGTCGGGGCGCGAACACCGGGGAGCTGTTTTTT. Its translation is CASSISRGANTGELFF. The chain couples TRBV19 to TRBJ2-2; D may match TRBD1 or TRBD2 (5 bases each). V dropped 3 bases and J dropped 0 bases, with 11 bases sitting between them. CDR3 length: 16 residues. The germline gives CDR1 LNHDA, CDR2 SQIVND (reference sequence). Variable domain in full (rest from reference TRBV19 and TRBJ2-2): DGGITQSPKYLFRKEGQNVTLSCEQNLNHDAMYWYRQDPGQGLRLIYYSQIVNDFQKGDIAEGYSVSREKKESFPLTVTSAQKNPTAFYLCASSISRGANTGELFFGEGSRLTVL.

J is TRBJ2-2 and V is TRBV10-3, with D possibly matching TRBD1 (5 bases). The ends were cut back, 4 bases at V and 2 bases at J, with 14 bases in the middle. The length of the CDR3 is 16 residues. Germline CDR1 ENHRY, CDR2 SYGVKD. The CDR3 sequence is CAISVPQTDNTGELFF. In DNA form, the CDR3 reads TGTGCCATCAGTGTCCCCCAGACAGACAACACCGGGGAGCTGTTTTTT.

Written as DNA, the CDR3 is TGTGCCAGCAGTTTAAAGCCCGAACAGGGGAAGGGTGGCTACACCTTC. Translated, it gives CASSLKPEQGKGGYTF. The V gene is TRBV27, the J gene TRBJ1-2; TRBD1 aligns across 7 bases. The CDR3 consists of 16 residues. Trimming removed 2 bases from V and 7 bases from J; junction bases left unmatched: 13. CDR1 and CDR2 from the germline V gene are MNHEY and SMNVEV (reference sequence).

This clone showed up just once. The chain combines TRBV18 with TRBJ1-2; tentatively, D is TRBD1 (6 bases). The CDR3 has 12 residues. Trimming removed 8 bases at V and 4 bases at J, with 11 bases between. Germline CDR1 KGHSH, CDR2 LQKENI. The CDR3 sequence: CASTPDSYGYTF. In DNA, the CDR3 is TGTGCCAGCACCCCGGACAGCTATGGCTACACCTTC.

The chain uses TRBV29-1 and TRBJ1-1; tentatively, D is TRBD1 (6 bases). The germline CDR1 and CDR2 sequences are SQVTM and ANQGSEA. V lost 4 bases, J lost 4 bases, and 10 bases lay in between. This CDR3 spans 12 amino acids. The CDR3 loop is CSVVRGATEAFF. The CDR3 DNA follows: TGCAGCGTTGTAAGGGGGGCCACTGAAGCTTTCTTT.

This clone occurred a few times. The chain is built from TRBV4-1 and TRBJ2-5; perhaps TRBD1 as D (7 bases). This CDR3 contains 15 residues. The V end lost 5 bases, the J end lost 2 bases, and 15 bases lay between the germline ends. Germline V CDR1 and CDR2: MGHRA, YSYEKL. For the CDR3, the DNA is TGCGCCAGCAGCTATAGGGGGGACAGTCAAGAGACCCAGTACTTC. This sequence encodes CASSYRGDSQETQYF.